This TCR beta chain comes out of a study of CD8 T cells in ankylosing spondylitis. Using quantitative 5'-RACE with molecular barcodes, the authors made TCR beta libraries. TCRdb processed the 5' RACE reads anew with MiXCR; each CDR3 protein has one entry. Of 150,000 to 200,000 distinct CDR3 sequences listed, about a sixth were seen once; the top ten hold over 7%. Study observations and caveats: Disease-linked clones, CD8+, were relatively rare in peripheral blood. A number of the motif variants had already been described in reactive arthritis synovial fluid and blood.

The CDR3 contains 14 residues. Deletions cut 8 bases from V and 4 bases from J, with 17 bases between. CDR1 SNHLY and CDR2 FYNNEI come from the germline V gene. Concerning this clonotype: Its specificity is unknown.

The chain couples TRBV2 to TRBJ1-2, with a weak D call TRBD1 (6 bases). The receptor was derived from a male donor with ankylosing spondylitis or in good health (not recorded which). The specimen was blood, either unsorted or a sorted T cell fraction (not recorded which). CDR3: CASSRGQLSYGYTF. DNA for the CDR3: TGTGCCAGCTCAAGAGGACAGCTAAGCTATGGCTACACCTTC.